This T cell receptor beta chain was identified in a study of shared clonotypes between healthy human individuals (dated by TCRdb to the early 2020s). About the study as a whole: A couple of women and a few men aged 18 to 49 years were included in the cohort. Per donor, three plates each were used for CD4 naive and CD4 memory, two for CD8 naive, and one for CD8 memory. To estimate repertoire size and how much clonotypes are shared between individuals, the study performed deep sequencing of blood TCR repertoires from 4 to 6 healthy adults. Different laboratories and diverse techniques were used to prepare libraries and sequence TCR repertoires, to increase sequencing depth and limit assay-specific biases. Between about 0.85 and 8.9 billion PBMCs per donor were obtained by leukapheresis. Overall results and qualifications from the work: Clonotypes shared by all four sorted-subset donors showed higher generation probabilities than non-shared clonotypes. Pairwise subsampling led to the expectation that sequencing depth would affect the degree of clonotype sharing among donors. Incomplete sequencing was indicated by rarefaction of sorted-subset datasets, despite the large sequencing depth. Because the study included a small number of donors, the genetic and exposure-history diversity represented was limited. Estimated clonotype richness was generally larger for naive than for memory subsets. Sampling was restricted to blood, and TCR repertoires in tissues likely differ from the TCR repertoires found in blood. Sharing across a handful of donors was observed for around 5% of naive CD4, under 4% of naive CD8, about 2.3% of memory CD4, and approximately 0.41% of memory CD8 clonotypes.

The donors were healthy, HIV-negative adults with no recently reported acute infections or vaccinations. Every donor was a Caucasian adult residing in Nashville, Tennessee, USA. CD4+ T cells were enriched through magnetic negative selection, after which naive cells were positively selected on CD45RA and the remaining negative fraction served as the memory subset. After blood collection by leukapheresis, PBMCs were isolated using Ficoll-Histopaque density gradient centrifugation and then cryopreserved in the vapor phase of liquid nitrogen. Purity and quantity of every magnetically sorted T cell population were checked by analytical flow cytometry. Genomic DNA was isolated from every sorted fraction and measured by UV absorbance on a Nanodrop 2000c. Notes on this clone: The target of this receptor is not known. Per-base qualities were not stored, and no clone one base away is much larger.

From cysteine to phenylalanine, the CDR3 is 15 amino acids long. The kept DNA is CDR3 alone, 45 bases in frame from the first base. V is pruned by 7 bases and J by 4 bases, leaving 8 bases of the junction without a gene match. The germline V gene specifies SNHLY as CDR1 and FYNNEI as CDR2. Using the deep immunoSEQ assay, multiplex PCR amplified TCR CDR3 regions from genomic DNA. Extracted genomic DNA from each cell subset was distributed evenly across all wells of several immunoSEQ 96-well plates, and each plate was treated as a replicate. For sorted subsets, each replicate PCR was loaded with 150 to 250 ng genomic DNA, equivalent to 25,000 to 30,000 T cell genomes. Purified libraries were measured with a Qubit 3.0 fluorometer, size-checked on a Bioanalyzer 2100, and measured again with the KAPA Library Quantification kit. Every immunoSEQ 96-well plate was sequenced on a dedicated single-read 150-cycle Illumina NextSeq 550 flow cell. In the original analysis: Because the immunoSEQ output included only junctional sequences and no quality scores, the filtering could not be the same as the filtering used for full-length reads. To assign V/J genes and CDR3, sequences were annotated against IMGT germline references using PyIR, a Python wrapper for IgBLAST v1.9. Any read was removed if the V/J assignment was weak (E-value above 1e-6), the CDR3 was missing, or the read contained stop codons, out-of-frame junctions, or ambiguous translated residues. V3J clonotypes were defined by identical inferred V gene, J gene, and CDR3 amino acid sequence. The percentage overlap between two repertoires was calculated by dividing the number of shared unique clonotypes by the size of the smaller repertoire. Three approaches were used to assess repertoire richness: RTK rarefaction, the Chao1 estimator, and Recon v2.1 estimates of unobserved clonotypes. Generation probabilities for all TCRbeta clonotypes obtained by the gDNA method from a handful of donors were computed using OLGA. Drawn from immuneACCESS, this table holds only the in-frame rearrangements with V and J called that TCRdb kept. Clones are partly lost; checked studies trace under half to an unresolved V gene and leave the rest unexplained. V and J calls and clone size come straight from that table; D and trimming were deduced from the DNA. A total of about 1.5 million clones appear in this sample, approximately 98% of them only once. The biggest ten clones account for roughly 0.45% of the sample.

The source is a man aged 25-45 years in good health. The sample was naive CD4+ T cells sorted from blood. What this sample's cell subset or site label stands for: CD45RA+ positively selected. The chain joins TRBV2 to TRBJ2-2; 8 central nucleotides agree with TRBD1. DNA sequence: TGTGCCAGCACTGGACAGGGAGGTACCACCGGGGAGCTGTTTTTT. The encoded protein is CASTGQGGTTGELFF.